These 21 T cell receptor beta chains share one sample of origin, sequenced in a study of a mutant IDH1 vaccine in newly diagnosed glioma. Libraries were prepared by immunoSEQ multiplex PCR; TCRdb keeps only in-frame clonotypes and omits some of them. Of 20,000 to 25,000 clones listed, nearly 90% are singletons. Their antigens remain unidentified. Time point here: week 11, during vaccination. The vaccine gave 300 ug of a 20-mer mutant IDH1 peptide subcutaneously per dose. The specimen comprised PBMCs, sampled from a glioma patient whose treatment included an IDH1 peptide vaccine. The receptors stem from a woman in her thirties or forties with glioma.

The chain carries TRBV7-9 and TRBJ2-7; no clear D gene. Trimming removed 2 bases from V and 7 bases from J, with 6 bases in between. There are 11 residues in the CDR3. Germline V CDR1 and CDR2: SEHNR, FQNEAQ (reference sequence). The CDR3 bases are TGTGCCAGCAGCTTAATAGTGGAGCAGTACTTC. Its protein product is CASSLIVEQYF.

The chain joins TRBV5-1 to TRBJ2-7; no definite D call. Trimming removed 0 bases at V and 6 bases at J, with 10 bases between. Germline loops: CDR1 SGHRS, CDR2 YFSETQ. The CDR3 runs to 13 residues. CDR3 sequence: CASSLVVGREQYF. The CDR3 region has the DNA TGCGCCAGCAGCTTGGTAGTCGGGCGCGAGCAGTACTTC.

This rearrangement joins TRBV6-1 to TRBJ1-1, with D perhaps matching TRBD1 (6 bases). V was clipped by 7 bases and J by 4 bases, with 10 bases between them. The CDR3 is 12 residues long. The germline gives CDR1 MNHNS, CDR2 SASEGT. The CDR3 sequence: CASNPRGTEAFF. In DNA form, the CDR3 reads TGTGCCAGCAATCCCAGGGGCACTGAAGCTTTCTTT.

V and J are TRBV29-1 and TRBJ2-3; D might be TRBD1 (6 bases). Trimming took 1 base from V and 2 from J, leaving 7 bases between them. Germline V lookup: CDR1 SQVTM, CDR2 ANQGSEA. This CDR3 is built from 13 residues. CDR3 sequence reads: CSVEGTVTDTQYF. CDR3 nucleotide sequence: TGCAGCGTTGAAGGGACAGTCACAGATACGCAGTATTTT.

The chain couples TRBV6-4 to TRBJ2-2; no reliable D call. Germline V lookup: CDR1 MRHNA, CDR2 SNTAGT. This CDR3 is built from 15 residues. V shed 0 bases and J shed 1 base, with 6 bases lying between them. This chain's CDR3 is CASSDSAGNTGELFF. The CDR3 nucleotides read TGTGCCAGCAGTGACTCGGCAGGGAACACCGGGGAGCTGTTTTTT.

The chain carries TRBV29-1 and TRBJ2-3, with 8 bases identical to TRBD2. CDR1 is SQVTM, CDR2 ANQGSEA, per germline. The CDR3 extends over 15 amino acids. V gave up 6 bases and J gave up 2 bases; unmatched junction bases: 10. The CDR3 region has the DNA TGCAGCGTCCAGAAAAGCGGGGGCTCCACAGATACGCAGTATTTT. This codes for CSVQKSGGSTDTQYF.

The chain couples TRBV7-8 to TRBJ1-1; D is possibly TRBD1 (6 bases). V lost 0 bases and J lost 7, with 18 bases in between. Per the germline V gene, CDR1 is SGHVS and CDR2 is FQNEAQ. The CDR3 loop spans 16 amino acids. The CDR3 DNA follows: TGTGCCAGCAGCTTAGCTGTCACCGGACAGCCCATTGAAGCTTTCTTT. Amino acids: CASSLAVTGQPIEAFF.

This clone was observed a single time. The gene calls are TRBV4-1 and TRBJ1-2; D is possibly TRBD1 (6 bases). The V end lost 4 bases, the J end lost 0 bases, and 33 bases lay between the germline ends. Germline loops: CDR1 MGHRA, CDR2 YSYEKL. This CDR3 has 22 amino acids. CDR3 amino acids: CASSPSSLGASSPTGTNYGYTF. The CDR3 bases are TGCGCCAGCAGCCCCTCAAGTCTAGGTGCGTCTTCGCCGACAGGCACTAACTATGGCTACACCTTC.

The V and J genes are TRBV19 and TRBJ2-7, with D possibly matching TRBD1 (6 bases). In germline, CDR1 is LNHDA, CDR2 SQIVND (reference sequence). With 5 bases removed from V and 4 bases from J, the gap between germline ends came to 12 bases. CDR3 size: 13 residues. The CDR3 here is CASSDQGRYEQYF. CDR3 sequence (DNA): TGTGCCAGTAGTGACCAGGGGCGATACGAGCAGTACTTC.

The V gene is TRBV7-2, the J gene TRBJ2-3, with TRBD2 matching 7 bases. This CDR3 has 12 residues. The germline V gene encodes CDR1 SGHTA and CDR2 FQGNSA. J was trimmed by 2 bases and V by 9 bases; bases with no gene match: 2. The CDR3 nucleotides read TGTGCCAGTGGGACTACCACAGATACGCAGTATTTT. This codes for CASGTTTDTQYF.

V gene TRBV2 combines with J gene TRBJ1-2, with D possibly being TRBD1 (5 bases). Germline CDR1 SNHLY, CDR2 FYNNEI. Trimming removed 7 bases at V and 4 bases at J, with 13 bases between. This CDR3 region has 13 residues. CDR3: CASIAGTVYGYTF. The CDR3 DNA reads as TGTGCCAGCATAGCCGGGACGGTCTATGGCTACACCTTC. The variable domain in full, completed from reference TRBV2 and TRBJ1-2, reads EPEVTQTPSHQVTQMGQEVILRCVPISNHLYFYWYRQILGQKVEFLVSFYNNEISEKSEIFDDQFSVERPDGSNFTLKIRSTKLEDSAMYFCASIAGTVYGYTFGSGTRLTVV.

This chain connects TRBV5-1 to TRBJ1-1, with 10 bases lining up with TRBD1. CDR1 is SGHRS, CDR2 YFSETQ, per germline. The J segment lost 4 bases and the V segment lost 4 bases, leaving 7 bases of the junction unmatched. The CDR3 loop spans 15 amino acids. The CDR3 sequence is CASSLRTGGITEAFF. CDR3 DNA sequence: TGCGCCAGCAGCCTACGGACAGGGGGGATCACTGAAGCTTTCTTT.

The chain joins TRBV19 to TRBJ1-2; D might be TRBD1 (6 bases). Trimming took off 5 bases at V and 6 bases at J, with 16 bases between the two ends. Germline V CDR1 and CDR2: LNHDA, SQIVND (reference sequence). The CDR3 covers 14 residues. Here the CDR3 reads CASSSHQGLNGYTF. The CDR3, as DNA: TGTGCCAGTAGTTCTCATCAGGGGTTAAATGGCTACACCTTC.

The J gene is TRBJ1-1, the V gene TRBV19; D perhaps matches TRBD1 (5 bases). Between the trimmed V and J ends, which lost 6 bases and 0 bases, there was a span of 11 bases. CDR3 length equals 14 residues. Germline values: CDR1 LNHDA, CDR2 SQIVND (reference sequence). CDR3 coding DNA: TGTGCCAGTAGCATGGGACGGTTGAACACTGAAGCTTTCTTT. It specifies CASSMGRLNTEAFF.

The genes are TRBV7-9 and TRBJ1-1; D possibly corresponds to TRBD1 (5 bases). This CDR3 is built from 16 residues. Germline V gene data show CDR1 as SEHNR and CDR2 as FQNEAQ (reference sequence). With 5 bases removed from V and 5 bases from J, the gap between germline ends came to 21 bases. This chain's CDR3 is CASSLWGLGKGTEAFF. The CDR3 bases are TGTGCCAGCAGCCTATGGGGGTTAGGGAAGGGGACTGAAGCTTTCTTT.

The J gene is TRBJ1-1, the V gene TRBV7-9; a weak D match, TRBD1 (5 bases). V dropped 0 bases and J dropped 6 bases, with 8 bases sitting between them. The CDR3 totals 13 residues. The germline CDR1 and CDR2 sequences are SEHNR and FQNEAQ (reference sequence). The chain's CDR3 is CASSLAGDAEAFF. The CDR3 DNA sequence: TGTGCCAGCAGCTTAGCAGGGGACGCTGAAGCTTTCTTT.

V usage is TRBV5-1 and J usage is TRBJ2-7; D is uncertain. Between the trimmed V and J ends, which lost 0 bases and 3 bases, there was a span of 7 bases. Germline V lookup: CDR1 SGHRS, CDR2 YFSETQ. The CDR3 spans 13 residues. The CDR3 region has the DNA TGCGCCAGCAGCTTGGCCAGTAGCTACGAGCAGTACTTC. It translates to CASSLASSYEQYF. Full variable domain (remainder filled in from reference TRBV5-1 and TRBJ2-7): KAGVTQTPRYLIKTRGQQVTLSCSPISGHRSVSWYQQTPGQGLQFLFEYFSETQRNKGNFPGRFSGRQFSNSRSEMNVSTLELGDSALYLCASSLASSYEQYFGPGTRLTVT.

V usage is TRBV7-8 and J usage is TRBJ2-3; D unresolved. The ends were cut back, 1 base at V and 1 base at J, with 9 bases in the middle. Germline values: CDR1 SGHVS, CDR2 FQNEAQ. The CDR3 runs to 15 residues. This CDR3 is CASSLEGRGTDTQYF. In nucleotides, the CDR3 is TGTGCCAGCAGCTTAGAAGGACGGGGCACAGATACGCAGTATTTT.

The J gene is TRBJ1-2, the V gene TRBV6-5; D might be TRBD1 (5 bases). Trimming left V 2 bases short and J 6 bases short, with 16 bases between. CDR3 length equals 15 residues. The V gene's germline CDR1 is MNHEY and CDR2 SVGAGI. The CDR3, as DNA: TGTGCCAGCAGTTACGAGGGCAGTGGGACCGATGGCTACACCTTC. Amino acids: CASSYEGSGTDGYTF.

The J gene is TRBJ2-7, the V gene TRBV7-2; 7 nucleotides line up with TRBD1. Germline V gene lookup returns CDR1 SGHTA and CDR2 FQGNSA. The trim removed 0 bases at V and 4 bases at J, leaving 6 bases unmatched. CDR3 length: 15 amino acids. Here the CDR3 reads CASSLASRQGYEQYF. The CDR3 nucleotides are TGTGCCAGCAGCTTAGCGTCGAGACAGGGTTACGAGCAGTACTTC.

The chain employs TRBV30 and TRBJ1-1; perhaps TRBD1 as D (6 bases). Per the germline V gene, CDR1 is GTSNPN and CDR2 is SVGIG (reference sequence). CDR3 length: 16 amino acids. The ends were cut back, 5 bases at V and 0 bases at J, with 19 bases in the middle. CDR3 bases: TGTGCCTGGGAGGGGGGACATAACTTCATGAACACTGAAGCTTTCTTT. Its translation is CAWEGGHNFMNTEAFF.